This entry lists 28 T cell receptor beta chains sequenced from one sample in a study of cytomegalovirus exposure and HLA in healthy donors. The assay was immunoSEQ multiplex PCR, and TCRdb's table has in-frame clones only and misses some. The data hold more than 250,000 clones, with 90% observed a single time. The sequenced sample was PBMCs. These receptors were taken from a young woman in good health and CMV-seronegative.

The chain employs TRBV6-1 and TRBJ2-1; unclear D gene. The CDR3 covers 15 residues. V lost 1 base, J lost 0 bases, and 7 bases lay in between. Looked up from germline, CDR1 is MNHNS and CDR2 is SASEGT. CDR3 DNA: TGTGCCAGCAGTGAAGGCAGGAGCTCCTACAATGAGCAGTTCTTC. Protein product: CASSEGRSSYNEQFF.

The chain is built from TRBV4-2 and TRBJ2-3; 12 nucleotides line up with TRBD2. The trim removed 0 bases at V and 4 bases at J, leaving 5 bases unmatched. Germline V gene sequence: CDR1 LGHNA, CDR2 YNFKEQ. The CDR3 spans 17 residues. This CDR3 reads CASSQEGTSGWSDTQYF. Written as DNA, the CDR3 is TGTGCCAGCAGCCAAGAAGGGACTAGCGGGTGGTCAGATACGCAGTATTTT.

The chain carries TRBV6-4 and TRBJ2-3; D remains unclear. The CDR3 covers 14 residues. Germline V gene lookup returns CDR1 MRHNA and CDR2 SNTAGT. V was trimmed by 5 bases and J by 0 bases, leaving 9 bases between them. The CDR3, as DNA: TGTGCCAGCAGTCCACTACCCAGCACAGATACGCAGTATTTT. It yields the protein CASSPLPSTDTQYF.

This rearrangement joins TRBV7-6 to TRBJ1-1; 7 bases map to TRBD1. The germline V gene has CDR1 SGHVS and CDR2 FNYEAQ. J lost 11 bases, V lost 1 base, and 7 bases had no gene match. CDR3 length equals 13 residues. The CDR3, as DNA: TGTGCCAGCAGCTTAGGGGATGGGACAGCCGCTTTCTTT. Translation gives CASSLGDGTAAFF. The full variable domain, with the rest looked up from reference TRBV7-6 and TRBJ1-1, is GAGVSQSPRYKVTKRGQDVALRCDPISGHVSLYWYRQALGQGPEFLTYFNYEAQQDKSGLPNDRFSAERPEGSISTLTIQRTEQRDSAMYRCASSLGDGTAAFFGQGTRLTVV.

The rearrangement joins TRBV7-9 to TRBJ2-1, with TRBD2 matching over 7 bases. The germline gives CDR1 SEHNR, CDR2 FQNEAQ (reference sequence). This CDR3 is built from 15 residues. Losses at the gene ends were 7 bases for V and 9 bases for J; bases not matched to a gene: 15. The CDR3 is CASTLTGGLLAEQFF. The CDR3 DNA sequence: TGTGCCAGCACCCTGACGGGGGGACTTTTGGCTGAGCAGTTCTTC.

This chain connects TRBV10-3 to TRBJ1-2; D unclear. Germline V gene sequence: CDR1 ENHRY, CDR2 SYGVKD. V lost 0 bases, J lost 3 bases, and 5 bases lay in between. This CDR3 comprises 13 residues. CDR3 residues: CAISESAHYGYTF. CDR3 DNA: TGTGCCATCAGTGAGTCGGCGCACTATGGCTACACCTTC.

This clone was seen once. The gene calls are TRBV9 and TRBJ2-7; D tentatively reads TRBD1 or TRBD2 (5 bases each). Trimming left V 3 bases short and J 0 bases short, with 16 bases between. Looked up from germline, CDR1 is SGDLS and CDR2 is YYNGEE. The CDR3 is 16 residues long. CDR3 bases: TGTGCCAGCAGCGCATTAGGGACGGTAAGCTCCTACGAGCAGTACTTC. Translated, it gives CASSALGTVSSYEQYF.

The V gene is TRBV5-1, the J gene TRBJ1-2, with 7 bases that match TRBD1. This CDR3 contains 15 residues. The junction had 5 bases not matched to a gene; V was cut back by 2 bases and J by 1 base. Germline CDR1 is SGHRS and CDR2 is YFSETQ. CDR3 nucleotides: TGCGCCAGCAGCTTAGCGGGACAGATTAACTATGGCTACACCTTC. Protein: CASSLAGQINYGYTF.

CDR3 sequence: CASSTDRGGHYEQFF. CDR3 DNA: TGCGCCAGCAGCACCGACAGGGGTGGACACTATGAGCAGTTCTTC. J is TRBJ2-1 and V is TRBV10-1; 8 positions match TRBD1. J lost 8 bases, V lost 6 bases, and 12 bases had no gene match. The CDR3 contains 15 residues. The germline V gene has CDR1 WNHNN and CDR2 SYGVQD (reference sequence).

J is TRBJ2-2 and V is TRBV6-4; maybe TRBD2 (6 bases). Germline V gives CDR1 MRHNA, CDR2 SNTAGT. The V gene lost 6 bases and the J gene lost 1 base, with 15 bases spanning the gap. This CDR3 has 16 residues. CDR3 sequence: CASSRDRGMNTGELFF. The CDR3 nucleotides are TGTGCCAGCAGCCGGGATCGCGGGATGAACACCGGGGAGCTGTTTTTT.

The rearrangement uses TRBV2 and TRBJ1-3, with D maybe TRBD1 (5 bases). The CDR3 is 13 amino acids. V gave up 8 bases and J gave up 4 bases, with 12 bases separating them. Germline-derived CDR1 and CDR2 are SNHLY and FYNNEI. CDR3 residues: CASGGTVGNTIYF. Here the CDR3 DNA reads TGTGCCAGCGGAGGGACCGTCGGAAACACCATATATTTT.

The chain recombines TRBV7-2 with TRBJ2-7; 12 bases align to TRBD2. Germline CDR1 SGHTA, CDR2 FQGNSA. The CDR3 is 16 residues long. Trimming at V came to 1 base and at J to 4 bases, leaving 5 bases not matched to a gene. CDR3 residues: CASSLGLAGVGYEQYF. The CDR3 nucleotides are TGTGCCAGCAGCTTAGGACTAGCGGGAGTCGGGTACGAGCAGTACTTC.

About this clone itself: Other DNA sequences from this sample encode an identical CDR3 as well. The rearrangement joins TRBV11-2 to TRBJ1-1; D is undetermined. Trimming removed 1 base from V and 2 bases from J, with 5 bases in between. The CDR3 consists of 13 residues. Germline V gene lookup returns CDR1 SGHAT and CDR2 FQNNGV. CDR3 sequence reads: CASSLGGNTEAFF. In DNA form, the CDR3 reads TGTGCCAGCAGCTTAGGCGGTAACACTGAAGCTTTCTTT.

This clone was seen once. The gene calls are TRBV27 and TRBJ2-5; 12 nucleotides match TRBD1. J lost 4 bases, V lost 10 bases, and 13 bases had no gene match. The CDR3 covers 16 residues. Germline CDR1 and CDR2: MNHEY and SMNVEV (reference sequence). The CDR3 protein is CATPGARDRGLETQYF. CDR3 DNA: TGTGCCACTCCTGGAGCCCGGGACAGGGGGCTAGAGACCCAGTACTTC.

The chain employs TRBV28 and TRBJ2-5, with TRBD2 as a possible D gene (6 bases). This CDR3 contains 10 residues. The germline V gene encodes CDR1 MDHEN and CDR2 SYDVKM. CDR3 nucleotides: TGTGCTTGGCGGGGAGAGACCCAGTACTTC. It translates to CAWRGETQYF.

This clone has just a few counts. The chain uses TRBV28 and TRBJ1-1, with 10 positions matching TRBD1. The V segment lost 7 bases and the J segment 4 bases; nucleotides outside the gene matches: 3. The CDR3 has 13 amino acids. The V gene's germline CDR1 is MDHEN and CDR2 SYDVKM. The CDR3 DNA sequence: TGTGCCAGCATAAGACAGGGGGCCACTGAAGCTTTCTTT. Translation gives CASIRQGATEAFF.

The rearrangement uses TRBV18 and TRBJ2-7; D remains unclear. Germline-derived CDR1 and CDR2 are KGHSH and LQKENI. This CDR3 has 16 residues. The ends were cut back, 0 bases at V and 3 bases at J, with 15 bases in the middle. CDR3 sequence: CASSPPNGYRGYEQYF. The CDR3, as DNA: TGTGCCAGCTCACCACCGAATGGGTACAGAGGCTACGAGCAGTACTTC.

This rearrangement joins TRBV11-2 to TRBJ2-3; a possible D gene is TRBD2 (6 bases). The CDR3 runs 13 residues. Trimming removed 8 bases from V and 3 bases from J, with 12 bases in between. Germline V gene data show CDR1 as SGHAT and CDR2 as FQNNGV. CDR3: CASLGLNTDTQYF. DNA of the CDR3: TGTGCCAGCCTGGGACTGAATACAGATACGCAGTATTTT.

This clone was detected a few times. The rearrangement uses TRBV4-1 and TRBJ2-5; D is possibly TRBD1 (5 bases). CDR3 length: 11 residues. Trimming cost V 5 bases and J 5 bases, with 6 bases left between them. CDR1 is MGHRA, CDR2 YSYEKL, per germline. The CDR3, as DNA: TGCGCCAGCAGCAAGGGGGAGACCCAGTACTTC. This gives the protein CASSKGETQYF.

This chain links TRBV7-6 with TRBJ1-5, with D tentatively TRBD1 (5 bases). The CDR3 runs to 15 residues. Per the germline V gene, CDR1 is SGHVS and CDR2 is FNYEAQ. V lost 5 bases and J 1 base, leaving 12 bases between the germline ends. CDR3 DNA: TGTGCCAGCAGCGCCGAAGAGGGGAGCAATCAGCCCCAGCATTTT. Protein product: CASSAEEGSNQPQHF. Combining the CDR3 with reference TRBV7-6 and TRBJ1-5 gives the whole variable domain GAGVSQSPRYKVTKRGQDVALRCDPISGHVSLYWYRQALGQGPEFLTYFNYEAQQDKSGLPNDRFSAERPEGSISTLTIQRTEQRDSAMYRCASSAEEGSNQPQHFGDGTRLSIL.

The chain has TRBV6-1 and TRBJ1-5; TRBD1 aligns across 8 bases. The CDR3 has 18 residues. Germline V gene lookup returns CDR1 MNHNS and CDR2 SASEGT. With V trimmed by 3 bases and J by 1 base, 11 bases remained unmatched. CDR3 DNA: TGTGCCAGCAGTGATTGGGCGCAGGGGGCCGGGAGCAATCAGCCCCAGCATTTT. This encodes CASSDWAQGAGSNQPQHF.

The rearrangement joins TRBV5-4 to TRBJ2-3; 8 positions agree with TRBD1. The germline gives CDR1 SGHNT, CDR2 YYREEE (reference sequence). The ends lost 4 bases at V and 3 bases at J; junction bases unmatched: 16. This CDR3 spans 18 amino acids. The CDR3 nucleotides read TGTGCCAGCAGCCTGTCCCATATCCTTGGGACAGGAACAGATACGCAGTATTTT. This encodes CASSLSHILGTGTDTQYF.

This rearrangement joins TRBV5-5 to TRBJ2-2; 7 bases agree with TRBD2. Germline values: CDR1 SGHKS, CDR2 YYEKEE (reference sequence). Unmatched junction bases numbered 9, after V lost 1 base and J lost 0 bases. The CDR3 has 18 amino acids. The CDR3 sequence is CASSLRGGEYANTGELFF. Written as DNA, the CDR3 is TGTGCCAGCAGCTTGCGGGGAGGGGAGTACGCGAACACCGGGGAGCTGTTTTTT.

As to this clone: The same CDR3 is also encoded by other DNA sequences in this sample. The chain combines TRBV5-1 with TRBJ1-2, with D perhaps matching TRBD1 (5 bases). The V end lost 0 bases, the J end lost 2 bases, and 5 bases lay between the germline ends. Germline CDR1 reads SGHRS; CDR2 reads YFSETQ. The CDR3 runs 13 residues. The DNA of the CDR3 is TGCGCCAGCAGCTTGGCAGGGAACTATGGCTACACCTTC. Its translation: CASSLAGNYGYTF.

J is TRBJ1-2 and V is TRBV28; no clear D. CDR1 is MDHEN, CDR2 SYDVKM, per germline. The CDR3 is 12 residues long. V dropped 4 bases and J dropped 6 bases, with 9 bases sitting between them. Here the CDR3 reads CASSYLEDGYTF. The CDR3, as DNA: TGTGCCAGCAGTTACTTAGAGGATGGCTACACCTTC.

This clone has a count of ten or more. The chain joins TRBV28 to TRBJ2-7; the match to TRBD2 covers 9 bases. CDR3 length: 16 residues. V shed 5 bases and J 4 bases; nucleotides not matched to a gene: 12. Per germline, CDR1 MDHEN and CDR2 SYDVKM. The CDR3 region has the DNA TGTGCCAGCAGTGGGGTTGGTAGCGGGAGTGTTTACGAGCAGTACTTC. This sequence encodes CASSGVGSGSVYEQYF.

The chain couples TRBV25-1 to TRBJ2-7; 7 positions match TRBD2. The CDR3 length is 14 residues. Germline V gives CDR1 MGHDK, CDR2 SYGVNS. Losses at the gene ends were 6 bases for V and 0 bases for J; bases not matched to a gene: 5. The CDR3 DNA reads TGTGCCAGCAGCCGGACTAGTCGCTCCTACGAGCAGTACTTC. Translating gives CASSRTSRSYEQYF.

The chain recombines TRBV2 with TRBJ2-7; D is unresolved. Germline V gives CDR1 SNHLY, CDR2 FYNNEI. V lost 3 bases, J lost 0 bases, and 12 bases lay in between. The CDR3 spans 15 residues. CDR3 DNA: TGTGCCAGCAGTGATCTGACATCTACCTCCTACGAGCAGTACTTC. Translated, it gives CASSDLTSTSYEQYF.